This T cell receptor (beta chain) was profiled in a study of graft-versus-host responses after intestinal transplantation. CDR3 size: 12 residues. The germline gives CDR1 MNHNS, CDR2 SASEGT. The V end was cut by 6 bases, the J end by 0 bases, with 6 bases between. The repertoire was sequenced with immunoSEQ multiplex PCR; TCRdb's copy has only in-frame clones and lacks some. Found here are about 130,000 clones, around 94% of them singletons; the top ten hold over 0.15%. Points on this clone: Its antigen remains unknown.

The source was unstimulated CD4+ T cells sorted from spleen or lymph node cells, collected before intestinal transplant. The gene calls are TRBV6-1 and TRBJ2-7, with D unclear. The receptor comes from a human donor who received an intestinal transplant. For the CDR3, the DNA is TGTGCCAGCAGCCGTTACTCCTACGAGCAGTACTTC. Protein: CASSRYSYEQYF.